These T cell receptor beta chains were read from a single sample in a study of beta chain features in type 1 diabetes. Clones were sequenced by immunoSEQ multiplex PCR, and TCRdb holds only the in-frame ones, with some missing. The sample has under 300,000 clones; 8% are singletons. The sequencing sample was made of central memory CD4+ T cells from blood. These receptors were taken from a woman aged 18 to 35 in good health. CDR3s include the opening cysteine and the closing phenylalanine or tryptophan. D genes are given only for firm matches. The size entry is marked missing in some rows and otherwise reads once, few, many or a size class.

CDR3	DNA	size	length	V	D	J
CSVAGRGSDSYNEQFF	TGCAGCGTTGCCGGCAGGGGGAGCGATTCCTACAATGAGCAGTTCTTC	few	16	TRBV29-1	TRBD1	TRBJ2-1
CAISEVQGTEAFF	TGTGCCATCAGTGAGGTCCAAGGGACTGAAGCTTTCTTT	many	13	TRBV10-3	-	TRBJ1-1
CASSLVGSDQPQHF	TGTGCCAGCAGCTTGGTGGGGAGCGATCAGCCCCAGCATTTT	few	14	TRBV5-6	-	TRBJ1-5
CAISEQGASYGYTF	TGTGCCATCAGTGAGCAGGGGGCGTCTTATGGCTACACCTTC	-	14	TRBV10-3	TRBD1	TRBJ1-2
CASSDWGQTTSYNSPLHF	TGTGCCAGCAGTGACTGGGGACAGACAACCTCCTATAATTCACCCCTCCACTTT	-	18	TRBV6-4	TRBD1	TRBJ1-6
CASSERNSYNEQFF	TGTGCCAGTAGTGAGAGGAACTCCTACAATGAGCAGTTCTTC	-	14	TRBV19	-	TRBJ2-1
CASSSPMGDQSPLHF	TGTGCCAGCAGTTCCCCCATGGGGGATCAATCACCCCTCCACTTT	-	15	TRBV6-5	-	TRBJ1-6
CASSRHRGGTDTQYF	TGTGCCAGTAGCCGGCACCGTGGTGGCACAGATACGCAGTATTTT	few	15	TRBV19	-	TRBJ2-3
CASRPGTDSAAEAFF	TGTGCCAGCAGGCCCGGGACAGACTCGGCAGCTGAAGCTTTCTTT	few	15	TRBV2	TRBD1	TRBJ1-1
CASSFNREHYGYTF	TGTGCCAGCAGTTTTAACCGGGAGCATTACGGCTACACCTTC	-	14	TRBV27	-	TRBJ1-2
CASSLAPLDPTDTQYF	TGTGCCAGCAGCTTAGCTCCTCTAGATCCCACAGATACGCAGTATTTT	few	16	TRBV7-7	-	TRBJ2-3
CASRPDYGITDTQYF	TGTGCCAGCAGGCCCGACTATGGAATAACAGATACGCAGTATTTT	-	15	TRBV6-5	-	TRBJ2-3
CASSAGPNTEAFF	TGTGCCAGCAGTGCGGGACCCAACACTGAAGCTTTCTTT	few	13	TRBV28	-	TRBJ1-1
CASPPRNLAGQSFFTDTQYF	TGCGCCAGTCCCCCCAGGAACCTAGCGGGACAATCTTTTTTCACAGATACGCAGTATTTT	few	20	TRBV23-1	TRBD2	TRBJ2-3
CASSSAGGPGNEQFF	TGTGCCAGCAGTTCCGCGGGAGGGCCTGGGAATGAGCAGTTCTTC	once	15	TRBV7-3	TRBD2	TRBJ2-1
CASSQVFSLEWELFF	TGCGCCAGCAGCCAAGTATTTTCGCTGGAGTGGGAGCTGTTTTTT	many	15	TRBV4-3	-	TRBJ2-2
CASSRGLAYEQYF	TGTGCCAGTAGCAGGGGTTTGGCCTACGAGCAGTACTTC	-	13	TRBV19	-	TRBJ2-7
CASSVAIRGTDTQYF	TGTGCCAGCAGCGTAGCGATCCGGGGGACAGATACGCAGTATTTT	few	15	TRBV9	-	TRBJ2-3
CSVGVGENIQYF	TGCAGCGTTGGTGTCGGCGAAAACATTCAGTACTTC	-	12	TRBV29-1	-	TRBJ2-4
CASSLTARNTEAFF	TGTGCCAGCAGCTTAACGGCCAGGAACACTGAAGCTTTCTTT	-	14	TRBV7-2	-	TRBJ1-1
CSVGGAGQPQHF	TGCAGCGTTGGGGGTGCGGGGCAGCCCCAGCATTTT	-	12	TRBV29-1	-	TRBJ1-5
CAWSVWPGNEQFF	TGTGCCTGGAGTGTATGGCCGGGGAATGAGCAGTTCTTC	many	13	TRBV30	-	TRBJ2-1
CASREQGNTGELFF	TGTGCCAGCAGGGAACAGGGTAACACCGGGGAGCTGTTTTTT	-	14	TRBV7-2	-	TRBJ2-2